This T cell receptor beta chain comes out of a study of T cell repertoires in cytomegalovirus infection. Study-level background: Public TCR beta signatures provided an indication of both CMV infection and a matching HLA type.

From the reads, TCRdb called clonotypes with MiXCR, one entry per CDR3 protein. The repertoire holds about 250,000 distinct CDR3 sequences, with approximately 15% as singletons. Study results and caveats: CMV-specific TCR beta clonotypes restricted by HLA-C were the ones dominating the ex vivo response.

This clonotype has a count of ten or more. Its antigen is still unknown. Unmatched junction bases numbered 4, after V lost 5 bases and J lost 7 bases. CDR1 SGHTA and CDR2 FQGNSA come from the germline V gene. CDR3 size: 13 residues. The V and J genes are TRBV7-2 and TRBJ2-1, with 8 bases identical to TRBD2. The TCR was taken from a human donor in good health (CMV status not recorded). Some clones in this sample may be carry-over from other donors' samples. Sequencing was performed on CD8+ T cells from PBMCs. In nucleotides, the CDR3 is TGTGCCAGCAGCCGACTAGCGACAAATGAGCAGTTCTTC. This encodes CASSRLATNEQFF.